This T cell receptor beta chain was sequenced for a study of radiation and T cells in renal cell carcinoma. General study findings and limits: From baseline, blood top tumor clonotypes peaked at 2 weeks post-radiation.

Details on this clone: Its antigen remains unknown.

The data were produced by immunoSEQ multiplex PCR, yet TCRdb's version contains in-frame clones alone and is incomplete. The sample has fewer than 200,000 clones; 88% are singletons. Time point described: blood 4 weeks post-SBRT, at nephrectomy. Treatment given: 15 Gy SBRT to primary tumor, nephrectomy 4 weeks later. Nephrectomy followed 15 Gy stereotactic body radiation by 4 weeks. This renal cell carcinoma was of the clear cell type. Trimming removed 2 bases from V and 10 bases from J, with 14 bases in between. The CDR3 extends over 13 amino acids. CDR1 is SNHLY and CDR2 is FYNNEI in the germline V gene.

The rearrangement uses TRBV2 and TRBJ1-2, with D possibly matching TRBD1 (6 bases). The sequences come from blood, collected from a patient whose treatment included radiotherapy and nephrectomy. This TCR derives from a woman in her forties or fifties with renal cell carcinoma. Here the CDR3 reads CASSERGHGIYTF. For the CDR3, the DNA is TGTGCCAGCAGTGAACGGGGACATGGGATCTACACCTTC. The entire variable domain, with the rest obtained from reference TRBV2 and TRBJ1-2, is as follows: EPEVTQTPSHQVTQMGQEVILRCVPISNHLYFYWYRQILGQKVEFLVSFYNNEISEKSEIFDDQFSVERPDGSNFTLKIRSTKLEDSAMYFCASSERGHGIYTFGSGTRLTVV.